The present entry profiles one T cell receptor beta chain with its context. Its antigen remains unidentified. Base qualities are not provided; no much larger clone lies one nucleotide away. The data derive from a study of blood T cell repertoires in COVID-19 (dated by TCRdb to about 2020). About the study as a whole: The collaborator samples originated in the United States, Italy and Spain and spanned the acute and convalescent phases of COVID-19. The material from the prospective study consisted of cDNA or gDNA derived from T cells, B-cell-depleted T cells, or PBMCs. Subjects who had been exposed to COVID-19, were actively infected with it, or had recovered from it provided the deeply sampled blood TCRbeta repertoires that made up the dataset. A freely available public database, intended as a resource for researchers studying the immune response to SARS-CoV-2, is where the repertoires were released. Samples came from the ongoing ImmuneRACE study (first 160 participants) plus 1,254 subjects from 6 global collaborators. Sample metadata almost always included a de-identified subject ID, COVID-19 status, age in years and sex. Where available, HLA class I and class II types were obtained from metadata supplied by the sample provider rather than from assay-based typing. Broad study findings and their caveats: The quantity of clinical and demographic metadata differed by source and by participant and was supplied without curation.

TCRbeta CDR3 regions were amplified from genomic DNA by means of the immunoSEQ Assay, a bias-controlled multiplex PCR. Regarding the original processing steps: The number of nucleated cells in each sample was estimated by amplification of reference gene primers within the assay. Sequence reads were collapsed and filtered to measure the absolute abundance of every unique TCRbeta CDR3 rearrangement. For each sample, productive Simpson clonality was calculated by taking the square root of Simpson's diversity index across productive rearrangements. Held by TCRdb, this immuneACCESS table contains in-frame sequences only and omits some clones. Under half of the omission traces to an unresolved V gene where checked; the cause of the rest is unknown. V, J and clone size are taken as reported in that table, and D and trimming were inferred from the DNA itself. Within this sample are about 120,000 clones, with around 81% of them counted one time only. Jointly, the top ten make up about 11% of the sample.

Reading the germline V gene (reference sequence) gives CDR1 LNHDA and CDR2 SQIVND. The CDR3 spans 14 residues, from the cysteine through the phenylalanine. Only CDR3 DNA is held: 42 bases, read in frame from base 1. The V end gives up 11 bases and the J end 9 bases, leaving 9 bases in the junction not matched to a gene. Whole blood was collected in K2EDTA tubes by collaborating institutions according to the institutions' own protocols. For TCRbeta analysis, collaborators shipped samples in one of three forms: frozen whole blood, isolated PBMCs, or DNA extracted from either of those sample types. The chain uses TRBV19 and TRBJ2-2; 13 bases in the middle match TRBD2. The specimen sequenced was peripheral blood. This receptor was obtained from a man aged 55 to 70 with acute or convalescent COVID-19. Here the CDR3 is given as CAVRTSGSSRELFF. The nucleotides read TGTGCCGTTAGGACTAGCGGGAGCTCGCGGGAGCTGTTTTTT.